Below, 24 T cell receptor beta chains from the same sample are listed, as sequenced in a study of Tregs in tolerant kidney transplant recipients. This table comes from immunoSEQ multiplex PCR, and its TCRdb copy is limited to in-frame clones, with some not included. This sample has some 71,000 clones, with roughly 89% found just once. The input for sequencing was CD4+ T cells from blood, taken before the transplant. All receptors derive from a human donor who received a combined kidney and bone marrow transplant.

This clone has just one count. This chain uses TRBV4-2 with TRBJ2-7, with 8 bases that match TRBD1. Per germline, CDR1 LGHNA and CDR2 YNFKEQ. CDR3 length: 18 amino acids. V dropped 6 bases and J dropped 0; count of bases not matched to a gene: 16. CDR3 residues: CASRLQVMTGAISYEQYF. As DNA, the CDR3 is TGTGCCAGCAGACTACAAGTGATGACAGGGGCGATCTCCTACGAGCAGTACTTC.

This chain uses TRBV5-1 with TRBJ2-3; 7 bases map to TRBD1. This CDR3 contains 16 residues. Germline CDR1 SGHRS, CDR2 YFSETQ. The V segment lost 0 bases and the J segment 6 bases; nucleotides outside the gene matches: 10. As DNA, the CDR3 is TGCGCCAGCAGCTTGGGGATCGGGACAGAGACGGATACGCAGTATTTT. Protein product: CASSLGIGTETDTQYF.

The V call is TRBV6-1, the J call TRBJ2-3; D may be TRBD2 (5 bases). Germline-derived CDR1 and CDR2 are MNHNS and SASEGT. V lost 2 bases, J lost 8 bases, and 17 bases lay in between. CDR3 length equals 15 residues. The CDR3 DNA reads TGTGCCAGCAGTGAAACTGTGATAGTAGCGAGTACGCAGTATTTT. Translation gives CASSETVIVASTQYF.

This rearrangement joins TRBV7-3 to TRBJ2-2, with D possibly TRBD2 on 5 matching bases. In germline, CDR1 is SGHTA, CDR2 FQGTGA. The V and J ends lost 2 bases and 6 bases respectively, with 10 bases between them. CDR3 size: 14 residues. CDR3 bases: TGTGCCAGCAGCTTAGCCGGGGTGGCCGGGGAGCTGTTTTTT. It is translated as CASSLAGVAGELFF. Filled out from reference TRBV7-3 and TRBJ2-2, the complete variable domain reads GAGVSQTPSNKVTEKGKYVELRCDPISGHTALYWYRQSLGQGPEFLIYFQGTGAADDSGLPNDRFFAVRPEGSVSTLKIQRTERGDSAVYLCASSLAGVAGELFFGEGSRLTVL.

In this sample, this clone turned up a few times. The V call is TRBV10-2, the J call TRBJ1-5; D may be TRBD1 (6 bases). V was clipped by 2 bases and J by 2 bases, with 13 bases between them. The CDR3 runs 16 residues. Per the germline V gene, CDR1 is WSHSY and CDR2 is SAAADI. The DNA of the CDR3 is TGCGCCAGCAGTGAGATGGGGGCTATCGGCAATCAGCCCCAGCATTTT. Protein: CASSEMGAIGNQPQHF.

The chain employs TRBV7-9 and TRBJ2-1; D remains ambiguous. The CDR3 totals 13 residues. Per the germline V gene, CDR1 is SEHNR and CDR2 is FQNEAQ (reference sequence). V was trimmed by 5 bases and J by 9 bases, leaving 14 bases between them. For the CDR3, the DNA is TGTGCCAGCAGCGAAGTTAGCCCGGGTGAGCAGTTCTTC. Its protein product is CASSEVSPGEQFF.

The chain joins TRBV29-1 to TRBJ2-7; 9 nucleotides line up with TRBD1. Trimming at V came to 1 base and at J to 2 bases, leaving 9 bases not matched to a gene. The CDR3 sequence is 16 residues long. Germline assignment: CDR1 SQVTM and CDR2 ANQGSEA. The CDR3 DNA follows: TGCAGCGTTGAAGGCGGTGGGACAGGGTCCACCTACGAGCAGTACTTC. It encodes CSVEGGGTGSTYEQYF.

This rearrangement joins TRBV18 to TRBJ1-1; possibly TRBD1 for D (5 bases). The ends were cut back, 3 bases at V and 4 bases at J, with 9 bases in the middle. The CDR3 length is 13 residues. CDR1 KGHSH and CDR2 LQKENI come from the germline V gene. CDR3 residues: CASSPQGGTEAFF. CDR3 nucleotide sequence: TGTGCCAGCTCACCGCAGGGTGGCACTGAAGCTTTCTTT.

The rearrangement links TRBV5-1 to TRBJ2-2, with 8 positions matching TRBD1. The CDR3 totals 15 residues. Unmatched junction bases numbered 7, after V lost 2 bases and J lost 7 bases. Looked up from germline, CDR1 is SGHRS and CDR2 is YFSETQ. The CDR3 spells CASSFNTGGDGELFF. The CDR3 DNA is TGCGCCAGCAGCTTTAACACAGGGGGAGACGGGGAGCTGTTTTTT.

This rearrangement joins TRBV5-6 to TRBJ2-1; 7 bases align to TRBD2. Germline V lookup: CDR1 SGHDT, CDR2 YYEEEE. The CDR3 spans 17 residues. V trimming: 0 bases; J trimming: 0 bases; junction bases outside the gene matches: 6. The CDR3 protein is CASSLGLGGDSYNEQFF. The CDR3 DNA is TGTGCCAGCAGCTTGGGCCTTGGGGGGGACTCCTACAATGAGCAGTTCTTC.

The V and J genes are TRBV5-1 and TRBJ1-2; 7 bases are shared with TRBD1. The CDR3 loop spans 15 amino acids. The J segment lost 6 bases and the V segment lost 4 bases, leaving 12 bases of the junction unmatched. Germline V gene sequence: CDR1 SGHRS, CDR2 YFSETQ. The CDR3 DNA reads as TGCGCCAGCAGCGGAACCGGGACAGACCGTAATGGCTACACCTTC. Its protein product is CASSGTGTDRNGYTF.

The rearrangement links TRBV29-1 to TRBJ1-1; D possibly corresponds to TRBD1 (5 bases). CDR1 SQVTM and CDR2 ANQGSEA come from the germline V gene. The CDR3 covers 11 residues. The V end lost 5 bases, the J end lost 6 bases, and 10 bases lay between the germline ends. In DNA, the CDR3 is TGCAGCGTTCAGATCAGGGCTGAAGCTTTCTTT. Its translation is CSVQIRAEAFF.

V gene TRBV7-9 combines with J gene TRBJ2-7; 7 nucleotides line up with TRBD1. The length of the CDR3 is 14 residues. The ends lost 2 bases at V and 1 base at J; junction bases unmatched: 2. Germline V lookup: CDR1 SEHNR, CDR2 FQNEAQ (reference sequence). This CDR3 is CASSLRDSSYEQYF. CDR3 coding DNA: TGTGCCAGCAGCTTAAGGGACAGTTCCTACGAGCAGTACTTC.

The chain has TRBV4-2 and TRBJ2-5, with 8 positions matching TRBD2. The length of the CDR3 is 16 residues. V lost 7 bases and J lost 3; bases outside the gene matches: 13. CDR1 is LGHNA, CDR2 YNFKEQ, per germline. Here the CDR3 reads CASISQPGLVKETQYF. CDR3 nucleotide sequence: TGTGCCAGCATCTCCCAACCGGGACTAGTAAAAGAGACCCAGTACTTC.

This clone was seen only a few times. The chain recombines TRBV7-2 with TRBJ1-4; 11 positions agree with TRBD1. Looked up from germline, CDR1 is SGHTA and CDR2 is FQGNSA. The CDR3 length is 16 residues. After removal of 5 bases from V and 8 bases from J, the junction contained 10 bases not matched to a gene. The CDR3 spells CASSPYRTGGNEKLFF. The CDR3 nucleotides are TGTGCCAGCAGCCCCTACCGGACAGGGGGCAACGAAAAACTGTTTTTT.

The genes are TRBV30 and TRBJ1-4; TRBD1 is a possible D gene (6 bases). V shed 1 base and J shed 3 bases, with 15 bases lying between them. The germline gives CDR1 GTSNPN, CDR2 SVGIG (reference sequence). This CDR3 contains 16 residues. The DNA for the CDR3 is TGTGCCTGGAGTGAGTTCGGACAGAAACCTAATGAAAAACTGTTTTTT. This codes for CAWSEFGQKPNEKLFF.

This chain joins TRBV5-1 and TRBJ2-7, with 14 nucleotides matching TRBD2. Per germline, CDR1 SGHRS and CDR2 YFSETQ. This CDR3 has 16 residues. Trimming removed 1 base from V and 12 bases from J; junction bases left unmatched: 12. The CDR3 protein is CASSLLAGTSGSYPYF. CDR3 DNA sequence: TGCGCCAGCAGCTTGCTGGCCGGGACTAGCGGGAGTTATCCGTACTTC.

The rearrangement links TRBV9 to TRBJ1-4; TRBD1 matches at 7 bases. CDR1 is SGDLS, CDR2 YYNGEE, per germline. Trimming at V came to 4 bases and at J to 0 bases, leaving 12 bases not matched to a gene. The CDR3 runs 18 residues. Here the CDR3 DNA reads TGTGCCAGCAGCCAAAGCCCAGGGGGACAAGCAACTAATGAAAAACTGTTTTTT. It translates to CASSQSPGGQATNEKLFF.

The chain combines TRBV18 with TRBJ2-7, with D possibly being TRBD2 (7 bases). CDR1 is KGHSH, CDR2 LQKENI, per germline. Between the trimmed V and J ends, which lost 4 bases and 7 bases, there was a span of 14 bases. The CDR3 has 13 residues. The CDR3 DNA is TGTGCCAGCTCACTCGGGGGGCAGGGTGAGCAGTACTTC. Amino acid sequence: CASSLGGQGEQYF.

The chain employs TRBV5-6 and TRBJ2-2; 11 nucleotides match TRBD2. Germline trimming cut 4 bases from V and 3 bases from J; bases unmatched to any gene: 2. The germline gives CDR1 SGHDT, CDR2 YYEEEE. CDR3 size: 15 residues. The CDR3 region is CASSRLAGYTGELFF. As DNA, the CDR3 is TGTGCCAGCAGCCGACTAGCGGGGTACACCGGGGAGCTGTTTTTT.

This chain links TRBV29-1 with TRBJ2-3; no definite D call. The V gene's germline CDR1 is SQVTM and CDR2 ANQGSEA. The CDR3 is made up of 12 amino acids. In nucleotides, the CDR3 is TGCAGTTCAATCCGGGGCACAGATACGCAGTATTTT. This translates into CSSIRGTDTQYF.

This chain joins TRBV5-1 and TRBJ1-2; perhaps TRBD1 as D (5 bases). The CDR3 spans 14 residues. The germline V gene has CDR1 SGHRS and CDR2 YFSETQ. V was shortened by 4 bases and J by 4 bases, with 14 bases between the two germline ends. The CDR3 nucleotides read TGCGCCAGCAGCCCGGCGCAGGGAGGCTATGGCTACACCTTC. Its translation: CASSPAQGGYGYTF.

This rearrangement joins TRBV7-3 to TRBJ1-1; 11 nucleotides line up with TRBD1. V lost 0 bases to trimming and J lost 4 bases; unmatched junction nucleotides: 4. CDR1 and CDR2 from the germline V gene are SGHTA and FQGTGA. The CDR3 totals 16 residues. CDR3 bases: TGTGCCAGCAGCTTAACAGGACAGGGGGCGGGCACTGAAGCTTTCTTT. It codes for CASSLTGQGAGTEAFF.

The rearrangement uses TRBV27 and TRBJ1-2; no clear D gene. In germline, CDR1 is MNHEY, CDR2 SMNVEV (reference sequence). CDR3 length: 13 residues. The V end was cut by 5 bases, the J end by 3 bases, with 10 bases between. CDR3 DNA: TGTGCCAGCAGTAACAGTAGACACTATGGCTACACCTTC. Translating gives CASSNSRHYGYTF.